This TCR beta chain appears in the sequencing data of a study of OX40 agonist ivuxolimab in advanced cancers. The wider study: A male proportion of about 84% was recorded, with mean age approximately 56 years and range roughly 20 to 90.

Per the germline V gene, CDR1 is SGHTA and CDR2 is FQGNSA. The CDR3 is made up of 18 amino acids. Trimming at V came to 3 bases and at J to 6 bases, leaving 12 bases not matched to a gene. Using immunoSEQ multiplex PCR, the repertoire was profiled, and TCRdb retains in-frame clones only, with some absent. The sample comprises tens of thousands of clones, approximately 87% of which are singletons, and approximately 2% rests with the top ten. On this clone itself: Its antigen is as yet unknown.

Whole-study results and caveats: Antigens targeted by the expanded peripheral T cells were not determined.

This rearrangement joins TRBV7-2 to TRBJ2-4, with 12 bases aligning to TRBD2. This receptor was taken from an adult with an advanced solid tumor such as melanoma, head and neck, liver or kidney cancer. The sequencing here drew on CD4+ or CD8+ T cells sorted from blood, taken in a trial of the OX40 agonist ivuxolimab. The CDR3 is CASSFGGLAGGVGNIQYF. The CDR3 DNA reads TGTGCCAGCAGCTTCGGGGGGCTAGCGGGAGGGGTTGGAAACATTCAGTACTTC.